One sample yielded the 4 T cell receptor beta chains listed below, sequenced in a study of CD8+CD57+ T cells in acquired aplastic anemia. Sequenced patients had shown CD8+CD57+ cell expansion by flow cytometry. The template used for profiling TCR beta VDJ and CDR3 was genomic DNA. MiXCR, applied by TCRdb to the reads, yields one record per CDR3 protein. The sample lists roughly 61,000 distinct CDR3 sequences; approximately 50% were seen once. Sequenced sample: sorted CD4+, CD8+, or CD8+CD57+ T cells (not recorded which) from PBMCs. Receptor source: a human donor with aplastic anemia.

This clonotype was seen ten or more times. The genes are TRBV6-1 and TRBJ1-3; D is unresolved. CDR1 is MNHNS and CDR2 is SASEGT in the germline V gene. The length of the CDR3 is 15 residues. The V end lost 8 bases, the J end lost 0 bases, and 14 bases lay between the germline ends. The CDR3 nucleotides read TGTGCCAGCTCTCTCGAGTTGGACTCTGGAAACACCATATATTTT. As protein: CASSLELDSGNTIYF.

J is TRBJ2-7 and V is TRBV7-6; perhaps TRBD1 as D (6 bases). Germline V gives CDR1 SGHVS, CDR2 FNYEAQ. The V end lost 4 bases, the J end lost 3 bases, and 13 bases lay between the germline ends. The CDR3 sequence is 14 residues long. The DNA of the CDR3 is TGTGCCAGCAGCTACGAGACAGGAGACTACGAGCAGTACTTC. This sequence encodes CASSYETGDYEQYF.

This clonotype has ten or more counts. The V gene is TRBV6-5, the J gene TRBJ1-1; D is unresolved. Germline V CDR1 and CDR2: MNHEY, SVGAGI. This CDR3 has 15 amino acids. Between the trimmed V and J ends, which lost 5 bases and 4 bases, there was a span of 17 bases. DNA for the CDR3: TGTGCCAGCAGTGGCTGGGGAGGGCGCGGCACTGAAGCTTTCTTT. As protein: CASSGWGGRGTEAFF.

This clonotype showed up many times. The genes are TRBV28 and TRBJ2-7; a weak D match, TRBD1 (6 bases). The germline V gene has CDR1 MDHEN and CDR2 SYDVKM. V was shortened by 2 bases and J by 5 bases, with 13 bases between the two germline ends. The CDR3 spans 14 residues. The CDR3 DNA is TGTGCCAGCAGTTTACAGGGGTCGAGGGACGAGCAGTACTTC. Translation: CASSLQGSRDEQYF.